The next 7 T cell receptor beta chains were all read from a single sample in a study of blood T cell repertoires in COVID-19. The protocol was immunoSEQ multiplex PCR, while the TCRdb copy is restricted to in-frame clones and leaves out a portion. This sample yields roughly 260,000 clones, of which about 90% are seen a single time; approximately 2.6% belongs to the top ten. The material sequenced was peripheral blood. These receptors were taken from a person between 18 and 35 years old with COVID-19, enrolled during active disease.

In its sample, this clone was seen a few times. Additional DNA sequences in this sample encode the identical CDR3. The chain carries TRBV6-6 and TRBJ1-5; D is undetermined. CDR1 and CDR2 from the germline V gene are MNHNY and SVGAGI (reference sequence). Trimming left V 3 bases short and J 2 bases short, with 8 bases between. There are 14 residues in the CDR3. For the CDR3, the DNA is TGTGCCAGCAGTTATCCGGAGGGCAATCAGCCCCAGCATTTT. Its translation: CASSYPEGNQPQHF.

The CDR3 loop is CASSLEGSPAGNTQYF. The CDR3 region has the DNA TGCGCCAGCAGCTTGGAGGGCAGCCCGGCCGGGAATACGCAGTATTTT. The genes are TRBV5-1 and TRBJ2-3; D may be TRBD2 (5 bases). Trimming left V 0 bases short and J 7 bases short, with 18 bases between. The CDR3 totals 16 residues. Germline CDR1 and CDR2: SGHRS and YFSETQ.

The chain couples TRBV12-3 or TRBV12-4 to TRBJ1-5; D is unresolved. Trimming stripped 2 bases from V and 7 bases from J, with 6 bases between. The CDR3 contains 12 residues. CDR3 sequence: CASSLIEQPQHF. The CDR3 region has the DNA TGTGCCAGCAGTTTAATAGAACAGCCCCAGCATTTT.

V usage is TRBV7-9 and J usage is TRBJ1-3; TRBD1 is a possible D gene (6 bases). Germline CDR1 SEHNR, CDR2 FQNEAQ (reference sequence). V lost 5 bases, J lost 2 bases, and 13 bases lay in between. This CDR3 region has 15 residues. CDR3 in amino acids: CASSKSDSPGNTIYF. CDR3 bases: TGTGCCAGCAGCAAATCGGACAGTCCTGGAAACACCATATATTTT.

In regard to this clone: One end of the junction does not line up with germline, which may come from a read error. CDR3 protein: CASSVTSGSVAGELFF. The CDR3 DNA reads as TGTGCCAGCAGCGTAACTAGCGGGAGTGTTGCCGGGGAGCTGTTTTTT. V gene TRBV7-3 combines with J gene TRBJ2-2; TRBD2 matches at 11 bases. This CDR3 region has 16 residues. Germline CDR1 reads SGHTA; CDR2 reads FQGTGA.

The chain joins TRBV9 to TRBJ2-7; TRBD2 agrees at 7 bases. CDR1 and CDR2 (germline): SGDLS, YYNGEE. The CDR3 sequence is 15 residues long. The J segment lost 3 bases and the V segment lost 4 bases, leaving 10 bases of the junction unmatched. CDR3 amino acids: CASSPSGGSVYEQYF. DNA for the CDR3: TGTGCCAGCAGCCCATCGGGCGGGAGCGTCTACGAGCAGTACTTC. The full variable domain, completed using reference TRBV9 and TRBJ2-7, is DSGVTQTPKHLITATGQRVTLRCSPRSGDLSVYWYQQSLDQGLQFLIQYYNGEERAKGNILERFSAQQFPDLHSELNLSSLELGDSALYFCASSPSGGSVYEQYFGPGTRLTVT.

To note about this clone: At the DNA level, this CDR3 is encoded by other sequences in the same sample as well. The gene calls are TRBV5-6 and TRBJ1-2; 8 bases align to TRBD1. Looked up from germline, CDR1 is SGHDT and CDR2 is YYEEEE. After removal of 0 bases from V and 5 bases from J, the junction contained 0 bases not matched to a gene. The CDR3 extends over 13 amino acids. CDR3 region: CASSLGTGYGYTF. The CDR3 coding sequence is TGTGCCAGCAGCTTGGGGACAGGGTATGGCTACACCTTC.